Listed below are T cell receptor beta chains from one sample, sequenced in a study of T cell responses to AZD1222 COVID-19 vaccine. The repertoire was sequenced with immunoSEQ multiplex PCR; TCRdb's copy has only in-frame clones and lacks some. The sample consists of about 140,000 clones, around 89% of them appearing once. The sample consisted of peripheral blood, taken 28 days after the second AZD1222 dose. The receptors here all came from an adult who received the AZD1222 COVID-19 vaccine. CDR3s include the opening cysteine and the closing phenylalanine or tryptophan. D genes are given only for firm matches.

>.|TRBJ1-4|TRBV10-2
CATGRNNEKLFF
>.|TRBJ2-3|TRBV7-9
CASSLLGAREGDTQYF
>.|TRBJ1-2|TRBV19
CASSVRTGTGGYTF
>TRBD1|TRBJ1-1|TRBV28
CASSLRPGGGNTEAFF
>.|TRBJ1-6|TRBV3-1/TRBV3-2
CASSQAEGVLHF
>.|TRBJ1-2|TRBV11-2
CASSFHQGVYGYTF
>TRBD1|TRBJ1-4|TRBV30
CAWSEFPRRQGEKLFF
>.|TRBJ2-1|TRBV28
CAGGTAYSYNEQFF
>.|TRBJ1-2|TRBV6-4
CASSEDPLYYGYTF
>.|TRBJ1-2|TRBV7-3
CASSLVPEANYGYTF
>.|TRBJ1-1|TRBV29-1
CSVSQTEAFF
>.|TRBJ2-3|TRBV5-1
CASSLTTDTQYF
>TRBD2|TRBJ2-2|TRBV2
CASSEMPSGVTGELFF
>.|TRBJ1-2|TRBV27
CASSLFGRGYGYTF
>.|TRBJ1-4|TRBV5-1
CASSFGGLDEKLFF
>TRBD1|TRBJ2-7|TRBV2
CASSEGDRGVYEQYF
>TRBD1|TRBJ1-2|TRBV28
CASSSGTDVNGYTF
>.|TRBJ2-2|TRBV30
CAWLPGHFTGELFF
>.|TRBJ1-2|TRBV7-2
CASRLQDGGYTF
>.|TRBJ2-7|TRBV18
CASSRFPGVRVNEQYF
>.|TRBJ2-1|TRBV21-1
CASSKVPGTGGAYNEQFF
>TRBD1|TRBJ1-2|TRBV19
CASVSLDRGNYGYTF
>TRBD1|TRBJ2-1|TRBV3-1/TRBV3-2
CASSQTGGSSYNEQFF
>TRBD1|TRBJ2-3|TRBV6-5
CASISPQGVDTQYF
>.|TRBJ1-2|TRBV28
CASTTGGGSNYGYTF
>.|TRBJ1-5|TRBV11-2
CASSLDSNQPQHF
>.|TRBJ2-5|TRBV7-2
CASSLDRQTQYF
>.|TRBJ2-5|TRBV11-3
CASSFRGAQETQYF
>.|TRBJ1-1|TRBV28
CASTTPGRTEAFF
>.|TRBJ1-1|TRBV7-6
CASSFPTNTEAFF
>TRBD1|TRBJ1-6|TRBV5-8
CASSLRQGGSPLHF
>.|TRBJ1-6|TRBV27
CASCCREHNSPLHF
>TRBD1|TRBJ1-1|TRBV19
CAYPGGGRDTEAFF
>TRBD1|TRBJ2-3|TRBV19
CASSIASDRADTQYF
>.|TRBJ1-5|TRBV6-1
CASSEAPRSGNQPQHF
>.|TRBJ2-7|TRBV28
CASSTGGTSRYF
>TRBD1|TRBJ2-3|TRBV27
CASSLDRYDHTQYF
>.|TRBJ1-4|TRBV5-1
CASRGSERGVNEKLFF
>.|TRBJ2-7|TRBV7-3
CASSGGTSYEQYF
>TRBD2|TRBJ2-3|TRBV7-2
CASRTSGGADKHF
>TRBD1|TRBJ1-1|TRBV19
CASSTQGTGEGEAFF
>TRBD2|TRBJ2-1|TRBV27
CASSFGGGGHNEQFF